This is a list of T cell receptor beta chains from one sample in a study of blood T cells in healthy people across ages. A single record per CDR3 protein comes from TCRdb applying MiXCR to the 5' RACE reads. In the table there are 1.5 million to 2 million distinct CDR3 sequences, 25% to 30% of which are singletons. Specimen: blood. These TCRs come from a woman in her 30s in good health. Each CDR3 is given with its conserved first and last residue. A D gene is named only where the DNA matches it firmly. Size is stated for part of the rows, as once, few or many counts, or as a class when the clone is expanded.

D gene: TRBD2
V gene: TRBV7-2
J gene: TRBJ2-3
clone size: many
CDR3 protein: CASSSSGISTDTQYF
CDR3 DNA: TGTGCCAGCAGCTCTAGCGGGATCAGCACAGATACGCAGTATTTT

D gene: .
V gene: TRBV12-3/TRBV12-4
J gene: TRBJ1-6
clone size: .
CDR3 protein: CASSLHDIEISPLHF
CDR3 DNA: TGTGCCAGCAGTTTACACGACATCGAAATTTCACCCCTCCACTTT

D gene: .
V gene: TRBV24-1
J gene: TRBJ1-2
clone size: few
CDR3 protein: CATSDLNRDYGYTF
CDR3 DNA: TGTGCCACCAGTGATTTAAACCGGGACTATGGCTACACCTTC

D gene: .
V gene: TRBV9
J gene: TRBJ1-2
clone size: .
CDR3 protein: CASSDPQGSYYGYTF
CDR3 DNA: TGTGCCAGCAGCGACCCGCAGGGCTCTTACTATGGCTACACCTTC

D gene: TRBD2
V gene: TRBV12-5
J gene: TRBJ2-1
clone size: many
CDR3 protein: CASGLGQRGGQFF
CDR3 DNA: TGTGCTAGTGGTTTGGGACAGCGGGGGGGGCAGTTCTTC

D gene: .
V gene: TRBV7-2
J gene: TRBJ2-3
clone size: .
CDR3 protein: CASSLVGRLYF
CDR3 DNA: TGTGCCAGCAGCTTAGTAGGGCGGTTGTATTTT

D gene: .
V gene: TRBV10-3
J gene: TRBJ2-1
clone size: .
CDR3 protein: CAISERRYIRDSSLLSSYNEQFF
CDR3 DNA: TGTGCCATCAGTGAGCGCCGTTACATCCGGGACTCTTCCTTACTGAGCTCCTACAATGAGCAGTTCTTC

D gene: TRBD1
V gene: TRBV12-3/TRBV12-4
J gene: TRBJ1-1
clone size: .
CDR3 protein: CASRLTGAVTEAFF
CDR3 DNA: TGTGCCAGCAGGTTGACAGGGGCGGTCACTGAAGCTTTCTTT

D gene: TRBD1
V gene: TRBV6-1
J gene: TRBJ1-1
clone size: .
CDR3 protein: CAVRDRGLGTEAFF
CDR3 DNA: TGTGCCGTCCGGGACAGGGGGCTGGGCACTGAAGCTTTCTTT

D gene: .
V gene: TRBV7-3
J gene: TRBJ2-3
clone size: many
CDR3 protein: CASSFNLAGDTQYF
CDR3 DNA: TGTGCCAGCAGCTTTAACCTCGCGGGAGATACGCAGTATTTT

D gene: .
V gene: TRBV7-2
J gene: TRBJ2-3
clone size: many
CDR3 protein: CASSLGTGDTQYF
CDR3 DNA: TGCGCCAGCAGCTTGGGTACGGGGGATACGCAGTATTTT

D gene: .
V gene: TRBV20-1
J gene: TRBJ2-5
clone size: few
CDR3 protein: CSARGVGRHRLQETQYF
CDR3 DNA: TGCAGTGCTAGAGGCGTGGGCCGACACCGCCTCCAAGAGACCCAGTACTTC

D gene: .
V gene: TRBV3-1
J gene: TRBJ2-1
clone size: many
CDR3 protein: CASSLLQGEQFF
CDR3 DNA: TGTGCCAGCAGCTTACTCCAAGGAGAGCAGTTCTTC

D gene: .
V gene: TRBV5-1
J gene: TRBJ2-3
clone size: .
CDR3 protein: CASSTIWQLVDTQYF
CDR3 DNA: TGCGCCAGCAGCACAATCTGGCAGTTAGTGGATACGCAGTATTTT

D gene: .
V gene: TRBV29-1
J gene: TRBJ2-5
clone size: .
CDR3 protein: CSVGWQETQYF
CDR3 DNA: TGCAGCGTGGGGTGGCAAGAGACCCAGTACTTC

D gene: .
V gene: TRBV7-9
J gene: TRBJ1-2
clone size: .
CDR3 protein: CASSLALGAGYTF
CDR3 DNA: TGTGCCAGCAGCTTAGCGCTTGGGGCTGGCTACACCTTC

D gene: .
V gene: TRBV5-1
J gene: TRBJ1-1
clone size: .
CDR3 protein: CASSLTRQAWNTEAFF
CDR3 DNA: TGCGCCAGCAGCTTGACCAGACAGGCGTGGAACACTGAAGCTTTCTTT

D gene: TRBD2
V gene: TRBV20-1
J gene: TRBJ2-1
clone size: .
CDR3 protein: CSARASGKAPNEQFF
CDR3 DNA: TGCAGTGCTAGAGCAAGCGGGAAGGCACCCAATGAGCAGTTCTTC

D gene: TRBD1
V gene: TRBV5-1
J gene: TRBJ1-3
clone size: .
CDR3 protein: CASTGTGGNTIYF
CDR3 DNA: TGCGCCAGCACCGGGACAGGCGGAAACACCATATATTTT

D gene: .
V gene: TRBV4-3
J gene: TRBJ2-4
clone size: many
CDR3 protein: CASSQDPTGAAKNIQYF
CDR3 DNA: TGCGCCAGCAGCCAAGATCCTACCGGGGCCGCCAAAAACATTCAGTACTTC

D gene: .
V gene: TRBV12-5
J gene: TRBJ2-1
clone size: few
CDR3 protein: CASGPALNEQFF
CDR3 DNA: TGTGCTAGTGGCCCCGCCCTCAATGAGCAGTTCTTC

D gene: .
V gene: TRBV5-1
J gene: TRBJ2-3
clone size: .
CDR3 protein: CASRESLDTQYF
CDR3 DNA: TGCGCCAGCAGGGAATCGTTGGATACGCAGTATTTT

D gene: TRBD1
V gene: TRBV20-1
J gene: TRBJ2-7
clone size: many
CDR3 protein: CSAASRTGHEQYF
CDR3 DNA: TGCAGTGCTGCATCAAGGACAGGACACGAGCAGTACTTC

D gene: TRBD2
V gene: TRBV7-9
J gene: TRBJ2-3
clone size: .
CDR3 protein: CASSLSGGDMQYF
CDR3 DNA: TGTGCCAGCAGCCTGTCGGGGGGTGATATGCAGTATTTT

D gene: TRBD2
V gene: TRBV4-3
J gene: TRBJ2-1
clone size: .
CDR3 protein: CASSQGRRLAGTYEQFF
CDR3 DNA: TGCGCCAGCAGCCAAGGTAGGAGGCTAGCGGGAACCTATGAGCAGTTCTTC

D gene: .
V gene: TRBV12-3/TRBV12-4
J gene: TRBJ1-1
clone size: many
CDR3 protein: CASMRATGRDTEAFF
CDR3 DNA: TGTGCCAGCATGCGGGCGACGGGGAGGGACACTGAAGCTTTCTTT

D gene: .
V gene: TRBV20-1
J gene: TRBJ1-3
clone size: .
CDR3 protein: CSAPEQGGPGNTIYF
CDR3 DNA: TGCAGTGCCCCAGAACAGGGTGGCCCTGGAAACACCATATATTTT

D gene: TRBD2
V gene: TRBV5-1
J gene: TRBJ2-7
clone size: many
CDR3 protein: CASSSSGLPYEQYF
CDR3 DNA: TGCGCCAGCAGCTCTAGCGGGCTTCCCTACGAGCAGTACTTC

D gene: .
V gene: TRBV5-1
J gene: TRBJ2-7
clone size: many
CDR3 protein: CASSLLGHSYEQYF
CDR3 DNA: TGCGCCAGCAGCTTGTTGGGACACTCCTACGAGCAGTACTTC

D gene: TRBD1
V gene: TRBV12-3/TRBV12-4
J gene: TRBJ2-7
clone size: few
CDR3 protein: CASSLRGQGKYEQYF
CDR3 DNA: TGTGCCAGCAGTTTGAGAGGACAGGGTAAATACGAGCAGTACTTC

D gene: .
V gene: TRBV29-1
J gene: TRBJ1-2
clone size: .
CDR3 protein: CSVEAGLPPTGYTF
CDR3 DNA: TGCAGCGTTGAAGCGGGACTCCCACCAACCGGCTACACCTTC

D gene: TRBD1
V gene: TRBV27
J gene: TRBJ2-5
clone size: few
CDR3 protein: CASSLSPGGPQETQYF
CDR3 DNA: TGTGCCAGCAGTTTATCGCCAGGGGGACCCCAAGAGACCCAGTACTTC

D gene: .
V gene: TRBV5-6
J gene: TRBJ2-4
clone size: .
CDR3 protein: CTSSLILAKNIQYF
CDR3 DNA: TGTACCAGCAGCTTGATTTTGGCCAAAAACATTCAGTACTTC

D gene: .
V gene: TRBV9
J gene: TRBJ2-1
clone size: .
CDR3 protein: CASSPRTSVDEQFF
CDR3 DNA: TGTGCCAGCAGCCCCCGTACTAGTGTCGATGAGCAGTTCTTC

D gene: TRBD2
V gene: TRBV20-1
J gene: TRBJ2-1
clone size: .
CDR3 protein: CSATSSDGRARNEQFF
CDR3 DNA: TGCAGTGCCACATCCTCGGACGGGAGGGCCCGCAATGAGCAGTTCTTC

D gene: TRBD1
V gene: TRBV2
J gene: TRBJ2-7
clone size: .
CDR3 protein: CASSETGSSNEQYF
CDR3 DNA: TGTGCCAGCAGTGAGACAGGGAGCTCCAACGAGCAGTACTTC

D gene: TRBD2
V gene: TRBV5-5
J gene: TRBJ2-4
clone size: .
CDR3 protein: CASRSGGGDRNIQYF
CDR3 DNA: TGTGCCAGCAGGAGCGGCGGGGGGGATCGTAACATTCAGTACTTC

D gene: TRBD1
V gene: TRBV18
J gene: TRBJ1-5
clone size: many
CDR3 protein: CASSSDRGGQPQHF
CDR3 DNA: TGTGCCAGCAGCTCGGACAGGGGAGGTCAGCCCCAGCATTTT

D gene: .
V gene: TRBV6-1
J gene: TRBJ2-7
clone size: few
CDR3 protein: CASRGMDGGFDEQYF
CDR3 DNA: TGTGCCAGCAGAGGTATGGATGGGGGTTTCGACGAGCAGTACTTC

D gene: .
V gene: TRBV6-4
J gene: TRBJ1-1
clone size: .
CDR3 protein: CASSPLQVTEAFF
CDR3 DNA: TGTGCCAGCAGTCCCCTCCAAGTCACCGAAGCTTTCTTT

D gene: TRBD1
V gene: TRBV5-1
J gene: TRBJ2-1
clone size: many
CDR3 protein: CASSFRDRDYNEQFF
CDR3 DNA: TGCGCCAGCAGCTTCCGGGACAGGGACTACAATGAGCAGTTCTTC

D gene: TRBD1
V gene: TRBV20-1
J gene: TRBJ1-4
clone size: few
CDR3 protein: CSARDRQGAIDEKLFF
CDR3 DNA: TGCAGTGCTAGAGATAGGCAGGGGGCGATAGATGAAAAACTGTTTTTT

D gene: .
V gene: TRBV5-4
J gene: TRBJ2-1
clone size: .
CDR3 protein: CASSLAGALKQFF
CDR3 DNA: TGTGCCAGCAGCTTGGCCGGGGCACTAAAGCAGTTCTTC

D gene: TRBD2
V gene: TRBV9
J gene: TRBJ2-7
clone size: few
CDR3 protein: CASCSLAGGPYEQYF
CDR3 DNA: TGTGCCAGCTGCAGTCTAGCGGGAGGGCCGTACGAGCAGTACTTC

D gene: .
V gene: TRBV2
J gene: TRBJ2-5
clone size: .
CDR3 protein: CASSDMAGVETQYF
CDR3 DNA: TGTGCCAGCAGTGATATGGCAGGGGTCGAGACCCAGTACTTC

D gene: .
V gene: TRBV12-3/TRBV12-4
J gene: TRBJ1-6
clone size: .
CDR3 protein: CASSSQLYSPLHF
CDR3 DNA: TGTGCCAGCAGTTCCCAACTGTATTCACCCCTCCACTTT

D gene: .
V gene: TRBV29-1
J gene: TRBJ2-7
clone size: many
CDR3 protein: CSVETPNYEQYF
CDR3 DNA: TGCAGCGTGGAAACACCGAACTACGAGCAGTACTTC

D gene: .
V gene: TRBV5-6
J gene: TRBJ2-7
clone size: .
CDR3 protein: CASSFGQLNYEQYF
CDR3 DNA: TGTGCCAGCAGCTTTGGGCAGCTGAACTACGAGCAGTACTTC

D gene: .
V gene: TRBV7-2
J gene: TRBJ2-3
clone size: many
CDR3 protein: CASSLVRDTDTQYF
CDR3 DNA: TGTGCCAGCAGCTTAGTCAGGGACACAGATACGCAGTATTTT

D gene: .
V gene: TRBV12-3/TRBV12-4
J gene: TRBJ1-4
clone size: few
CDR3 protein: CASSPRGPNEKLFF
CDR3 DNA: TGTGCCAGCAGCCCCAGGGGCCCTAATGAAAAACTGTTTTTT

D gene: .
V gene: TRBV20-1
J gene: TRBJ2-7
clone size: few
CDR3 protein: CSASADSLGFHEQYF
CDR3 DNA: TGCAGTGCTAGTGCGGACAGCTTGGGATTCCACGAGCAGTACTTC

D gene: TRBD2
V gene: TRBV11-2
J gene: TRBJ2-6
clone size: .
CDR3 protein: CVSSHIVATSSGTNVLTF
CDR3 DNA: TGTGTCAGCAGCCATATAGTAGCGACTAGCTCTGGGACCAACGTCCTGACTTTC